A single sample is the source of the 14 T cell receptor beta chains below, sequenced in a study of cytomegalovirus exposure and HLA in healthy donors. Researchers ran the PCR with 60 Vbeta and 13 Jbeta primers. Sequencing used immunoSEQ multiplex PCR; TCRdb keeps in-frame clones, though not all of them. The data hold under 200,000 clones, with over 65% observed a single time. The sequencing input was PBMCs. The receptors were gathered from a woman aged 40 to 50 in good health and CMV-seronegative.

This clone was seen a handful of times. At one end the junction does not follow the germline gene, possibly because of a read error. The chain uses TRBV27 and TRBJ2-5; 11 bases agree with TRBD2. The germline V gene has CDR1 MNHEY and CDR2 SMNVEV (reference sequence). The CDR3 contains 18 residues. CDR3 nucleotides: TGTGCCAGCAGTCTATCGATAGCGGGGGGGCCCGTTCAAGAGACCCAGTACTTC. Protein product: CASSLSIAGGPVQETQYF.

The chain couples TRBV2 to TRBJ2-1; TRBD1 agrees at 7 bases. V lost 2 bases to trimming and J lost 8 bases; unmatched junction nucleotides: 6. The CDR3 is made up of 14 amino acids. Germline CDR1 SNHLY, CDR2 FYNNEI. This CDR3 is CASSEQGEMYEQFF. The CDR3, as DNA: TGTGCCAGCAGTGAACAGGGGGAGATGTATGAGCAGTTCTTC. The complete variable domain, with remaining parts taken from reference TRBV2 and TRBJ2-1, reads EPEVTQTPSHQVTQMGQEVILRCVPISNHLYFYWYRQILGQKVEFLVSFYNNEISEKSEIFDDQFSVERPDGSNFTLKIRSTKLEDSAMYFCASSEQGEMYEQFFGPGTRLTVL.

This chain connects TRBV7-6 to TRBJ1-2, with 8 nucleotides matching TRBD1. This CDR3 is 17 amino acids long. Germline values: CDR1 SGHVS, CDR2 FNYEAQ. The junction had 15 bases not matched to a gene; V was cut back by 5 bases and J by 4 bases. DNA of the CDR3: TGTGCCAGCAGCGACCGCGAAACCCGGGACAGGAGCTATGGCTACACCTTC. Translation gives CASSDRETRDRSYGYTF.

This clone was observed a few times. One end of the junction does not line up with germline, which may come from a read error. This CDR3 is CASSSPDRFDNSEIF. The CDR3 nucleotides are TGTGCCAGCAGCTCCCCAGACAGGTTTGATAATTCGGAGATCTTC. The genes are TRBV6-5 and TRBJ2-1; D is perhaps TRBD1 (6 bases). The CDR3 is made up of 15 amino acids. Germline V gene sequence: CDR1 MNHEY, CDR2 SVGAGI.

This clone occurred a few times. This sequence joins TRBV28 and TRBJ2-7; no firm D call. With 7 bases removed from V and 2 bases from J, the gap between germline ends came to 15 bases. The CDR3 is 14 residues long. Germline lookup yields CDR1 MDHEN and CDR2 SYDVKM. The CDR3 protein is CASTRPTSTYEQYF. The CDR3 DNA reads as TGTGCCAGCACCCGACCGACTTCCACCTACGAGCAGTACTTC.

This rearrangement joins TRBV9 to TRBJ1-1, with D possibly being TRBD1 (5 bases). Trimming took off 3 bases at V and 7 bases at J, with 13 bases between the two ends. The CDR3 sequence is 13 residues long. Germline V CDR1 and CDR2: SGDLS, YYNGEE. In DNA form, the CDR3 reads TGTGCCAGCAGCGGCTATTCAGGGATTGAAGCTTTCTTT. It encodes CASSGYSGIEAFF.

Concerning this clone: The sample holds other DNA sequences that translate to the same CDR3. This chain connects TRBV5-6 to TRBJ1-1; D call uncertain. The V gene lost 0 bases and the J gene lost 4 bases, with 7 bases spanning the gap. CDR3 length: 13 residues. Germline lookup yields CDR1 SGHDT and CDR2 YYEEEE. CDR3: CASSLGRGTEAFF. For the CDR3, the DNA is TGTGCCAGCAGCTTGGGGCGGGGCACTGAAGCTTTCTTT.

The CDR3 here is CASKGTISYEQYF. The CDR3, as DNA: TGTGCCAGCAAAGGGACTATATCCTACGAGCAGTACTTC. This chain uses TRBV6-1 with TRBJ2-7, with 7 bases matching TRBD2. The CDR3 runs 13 residues. V shed 7 bases and J 1 base; nucleotides not matched to a gene: 4. Germline assignment: CDR1 MNHNS and CDR2 SASEGT.

The chain joins TRBV6-5 to TRBJ2-1, with 7 bases matching TRBD2. The CDR3 is made up of 15 amino acids. The V gene end was trimmed by 7 bases and the J gene end by 0 bases; junction bases not matched to a gene: 6. CDR1 is MNHEY and CDR2 is SVGAGI in the germline V gene. The CDR3 DNA is TGTGCCAGCACTCGAGCGGGGACCTCCTACAATGAGCAGTTCTTC. Its protein product is CASTRAGTSYNEQFF.

Details on this clone: The sample holds other DNA sequences that translate to the same CDR3. The V and J genes are TRBV10-1 and TRBJ2-5; 8 nucleotides line up with TRBD2. CDR1 and CDR2 from the germline V gene are WNHNN and SYGVQD (reference sequence). Germline trimming cut 4 bases from V and 4 bases from J; bases unmatched to any gene: 2. The CDR3 is 13 amino acids. For the CDR3, the DNA is TGCGCCAGCAGTGCGGGGGGGCGAGAGACCCAGTACTTC. Protein sequence: CASSAGGRETQYF.

The rearrangement links TRBV6-6 to TRBJ2-3; the match to TRBD1 covers 8 bases. V was clipped by 6 bases and J by 4 bases; unmatched bases: 9. From germline, CDR1 is MNHNY and CDR2 SVGAGI (reference sequence). The CDR3 totals 15 residues. The CDR3 nucleotides read TGTGCCAGCAGATCCGGACAGGGCCGGGCAGATACGCAGTATTTT. Translated, it gives CASRSGQGRADTQYF.

This clone appeared a few times. The CDR3 DNA reads TGTGCCATCAGTGAGGTGACAACTTCACCCCTCCACTTT. This encodes CAISEVTTSPLHF. V and J are TRBV10-3 and TRBJ1-6; unclear D gene. The CDR3 is 13 residues long. Germline V CDR1 and CDR2: ENHRY, SYGVKD. Trimming took 2 bases from V and 9 from J, leaving 8 bases between them.

The rearrangement joins TRBV11-2 to TRBJ2-5; D unresolved. Trimming took 5 bases from V and 9 from J, leaving 7 bases between them. The length of the CDR3 is 10 residues. Germline V lookup: CDR1 SGHAT, CDR2 FQNNGV. The CDR3 here is CASSARAQYF. As DNA, the CDR3 is TGTGCCAGCAGCGCCCGGGCCCAGTACTTC.

The rearrangement uses TRBV18 and TRBJ2-1, with 10 bases fitting TRBD2. This CDR3 is built from 17 residues. Trimming cost V 3 bases and J 8 bases; bases outside gene matches: 13. Germline-derived CDR1 and CDR2 are KGHSH and LQKENI. CDR3 amino acids: CASSPSLAGAFRDEQFF. The CDR3 nucleotides read TGTGCCAGCTCACCCTCTCTAGCGGGGGCCTTTCGGGATGAGCAGTTCTTC.